This T cell receptor (beta chain) was captured by sequencing in a study of CD8 T cells in ankylosing spondylitis. Study observations and caveats: One TCR beta motif, made up of several highly homologous variants, appeared characteristic of ankylosing spondylitis blood.

About this clonotype itself: Its antigen is not known.

V was trimmed by 1 base and J by 16 bases, leaving 20 bases between them. Germline V gene data show CDR1 as WSHSY and CDR2 as SAAADI. The CDR3 runs to 14 residues. Libraries for TCR beta were made by quantitative 5'-RACE with molecular barcodes. TCRdb reprocessed the 5' RACE reads with MiXCR, giving one entry per CDR3 protein. The table includes about 500,000 distinct CDR3 sequences, about 13% detected once. The chain joins TRBV10-2 to TRBJ2-4; D possibly corresponds to TRBD2 (5 bases). Sequencing was performed on blood, either unsorted or a sorted T cell fraction (not recorded which). This clonotype originated in a male donor with ankylosing spondylitis. Here the CDR3 reads CASSEFGVLKAFYF. Here the CDR3 DNA reads TGCGCCAGCAGTGAGTTCGGGGTTTTAAAAGCCTTTTACTTC.